These T cell receptor beta chains were read from a single sample in a study of T cell responses to AZD1222 COVID-19 vaccine. This table comes from immunoSEQ multiplex PCR, and its TCRdb copy is limited to in-frame clones, with some not included. The table has roughly 120,000 clones, about 90% seen once. Sequenced material: peripheral blood, taken 28 days after the second AZD1222 dose. The receptors come from an adult who received the AZD1222 COVID-19 vaccine. Each CDR3 is given with its conserved first and last residue. A D gene is named only where the DNA matches it firmly. Some rows have no size entry. The others give once, few or many, or a class for an expanded clone.

CDR3nt,CDR3aa,d_gene,abundance,j_gene,v_gene
TGCAGTGCTAGTTTGCCCGACACCGGGGAGCTGTTTTTT,CSASLPDTGELFF,NA,NA,TRBJ2-2,TRBV20-1
TGTGCCAGCGGATCGGGGGTGACCGGGGAGCTGTTTTTT,CASGSGVTGELFF,NA,NA,TRBJ2-2,TRBV28
TGTGCCAGCAGCCACCCTGTCAGGGGTAGTTCAGATGAGCAGTTCTTC,CASSHPVRGSSDEQFF,NA,many,TRBJ2-1,TRBV7-9
TGTGCCAGTAGTGACAGGAACTACGAGCAGTACTTC,CASSDRNYEQYF,NA,NA,TRBJ2-7,TRBV19
TGTGCCAGCAGCCAACGACTAGCGACGGGCACAGATACGCAGTATTTT,CASSQRLATGTDTQYF,TRBD2,NA,TRBJ2-3,TRBV3-1/TRBV3-2
TGTGCCAGCAGCCAAGAGTGGGGGGGCATGTTTTTT,CASSQEWGGMFF,NA,NA,TRBJ1-4,TRBV7-2
TGTGCCAGCAGTTACTCGCAACAGTACAAAGGCAATGAGCAGTTCTTC,CASSYSQQYKGNEQFF,NA,NA,TRBJ2-1,TRBV6-6
TGTGCCAGCAGCCTGGACAGTTTAGGTTCACCCCTCCACTTT,CASSLDSLGSPLHF,NA,NA,TRBJ1-6,TRBV6-5
TGCGCCAGCAGCGCCGTCACAGGGGTGGCTGAAGCTTTCTTT,CASSAVTGVAEAFF,TRBD1,NA,TRBJ1-1,TRBV5-1
TGTGCCAGTAGTATTCCAGGGACTGGAAACACCATATATTTT,CASSIPGTGNTIYF,NA,NA,TRBJ1-3,TRBV19
TGTGCCAGCAGTGCAGACGGGTATAGGGACACCGGGGAGCTGTTTTTT,CASSADGYRDTGELFF,NA,once,TRBJ2-2,TRBV7-9
TGTGCCAGCAGCCAAACTAGCAGCGGCGAGCAGTACTTC,CASSQTSSGEQYF,NA,NA,TRBJ2-7,TRBV4-2
TGTGCCAGCAGCTTAAGGCCGAACAGGGGGCGCATAAACACTGAAGCTTTCTTT,CASSLRPNRGRINTEAFF,TRBD1,NA,TRBJ1-1,TRBV11-2
TGTGCCACCAGCAGAGTTGCAGGGAACAATTCACCCCTCCACTTT,CATSRVAGNNSPLHF,NA,NA,TRBJ1-6,TRBV15
TGTGCCAGCAGCTCGAAACGGGGGACTGAAGCTTTCTTT,CASSSKRGTEAFF,NA,NA,TRBJ1-1,TRBV13
TGTGCCAGCAGTGTAAGAGGTTTGGAGCAGTTCTTC,CASSVRGLEQFF,NA,NA,TRBJ2-1,TRBV28
TGTGCCACCAGCCGGGGAGACTATGGCTACACCTTC,CATSRGDYGYTF,NA,NA,TRBJ1-2,TRBV24-1
TGTGCCAGCTCACCGGGGACGGGTTGGGGTCAGCCCCAGCATTTT,CASSPGTGWGQPQHF,NA,NA,TRBJ1-5,TRBV18
TGTGCCAGCAGTTTCGGGGGGGGCGCGGGCTATGGCTACACCTTC,CASSFGGGAGYGYTF,NA,NA,TRBJ1-2,TRBV28
TGTGCCAGCAGTGAACGAGGGACGAAAGCTTTCTTT,CASSERGTKAFF,NA,NA,TRBJ1-1,TRBV25-1
TGTGCCAGCAGTGAACAGGGCGCCCAGCCCCAGCATTTT,CASSEQGAQPQHF,NA,NA,TRBJ1-5,TRBV2
TGTGCCAGCTCACCCAGGGGGAGAAGCACAGATACGCAGTATTTT,CASSPRGRSTDTQYF,TRBD1,once,TRBJ2-3,TRBV18
TGTGCCAGCAGGGCAGGGATATATGGCTACACCTTC,CASRAGIYGYTF,NA,NA,TRBJ1-2,TRBV3-1/TRBV3-2
TGTGCCAGCAGTCTGCCCGGGACAGGGCAATTCCCTGGGGCCAACGTCCTGACTTTC,CASSLPGTGQFPGANVLTF,TRBD1,NA,TRBJ2-6,TRBV28
TGTGCCAGCTCCAGCACGGGGGAAGAGACCCAGTACTTC,CASSSTGEETQYF,NA,NA,TRBJ2-5,TRBV9
TGTGCCAGCTCACCGGCAACAGGTTTGGACACTGAAGCTTTCTTT,CASSPATGLDTEAFF,NA,NA,TRBJ1-1,TRBV18
TGTGCCAGCAGCTTAGTCGGGCTTACAGATACGCAGTATTTT,CASSLVGLTDTQYF,NA,NA,TRBJ2-3,TRBV7-2
TGTGCCAGCAGCCAAGAGGGTCTTGCTAGCCAGTACTTC,CASSQEGLASQYF,NA,once,TRBJ2-7,TRBV4-2
TGTGCCAGCTCACTACAGGGGCCCGGGGAGCTGTTTTTT,CASSLQGPGELFF,TRBD1,NA,TRBJ2-2,TRBV18
TGTGCCAGCAGCCAAGAGGGCGGCGTGGGGGGAACTGCCCAGTACTTC,CASSQEGGVGGTAQYF,NA,NA,TRBJ2-5,TRBV4-2
TGTGCCAGCAGTCATGATGGTTCACCCCTCCACTTT,CASSHDGSPLHF,NA,NA,TRBJ1-6,TRBV6-2/TRBV6-3
TGTGCCAGCAGCCCCGGGACAGGGGGCTCTGGCTACACCTTC,CASSPGTGGSGYTF,TRBD1,NA,TRBJ1-2,TRBV9
TGTGCCTGGAGGATGGACAGGACTTACGAGCAGTACTTC,CAWRMDRTYEQYF,TRBD1,NA,TRBJ2-7,TRBV30
TGTGCCAGTAGTCCAGACAGGGGAGGAAACACTGAAGCTTTCTTT,CASSPDRGGNTEAFF,TRBD1,NA,TRBJ1-1,TRBV19
TGTGCCAGCAGCTACCGGGACACCCAGACAGATACGCAGTATTTT,CASSYRDTQTDTQYF,NA,NA,TRBJ2-3,TRBV9
TGTGCCAGCAGTTTATTCCCACGAAGGGGGGCTGGGGAGACCCAGTACTTC,CASSLFPRRGAGETQYF,NA,NA,TRBJ2-5,TRBV27
TGCAGCGTTACACTAGCGGGAGTGGAGACCCAGTACTTC,CSVTLAGVETQYF,TRBD2,once,TRBJ2-5,TRBV29-1
TGTGCCAGCAGTCCCAGAATTGTGCGGGCTTTCTTT,CASSPRIVRAFF,NA,NA,TRBJ1-1,TRBV12-3/TRBV12-4
TGTGCCAGCAGCTTCCAGGACAGTATTACTGGAAACACCATATATTTT,CASSFQDSITGNTIYF,NA,NA,TRBJ1-3,TRBV7-2
TGTGCCAGCAGATCCAATAATTCACCCCTCCACTTT,CASRSNNSPLHF,NA,NA,TRBJ1-6,TRBV6-7
TGTGCCAGCAGTTTAATAGGGGACTCCTACAATGAGCAGTTCTTC,CASSLIGDSYNEQFF,NA,NA,TRBJ2-1,TRBV28
TGTGCCAGCAGTGATTCAGGTTGGGGAAATCAGCCCCAGCATTTT,CASSDSGWGNQPQHF,NA,NA,TRBJ1-5,TRBV25-1
TGTGCCAGCAGTGATGGGTTAACTGAAGCTTTCTTT,CASSDGLTEAFF,NA,NA,TRBJ1-1,TRBV2
TGTGCCTGGACAGCTGGTGGTGAAAAACTGTTTTTT,CAWTAGGEKLFF,NA,NA,TRBJ1-4,TRBV30
TGTGCCAGTTTTGGTTATGGCTACACCTTC,CASFGYGYTF,NA,NA,TRBJ1-2,TRBV19
TGTGCCAGCAGCCAAGTTTATCTAGCGGGGGAGCAGTTCTTC,CASSQVYLAGEQFF,TRBD2,NA,TRBJ2-1,TRBV14